Below, one T cell receptor (beta chain) is given with its context. Template for every sorted-subset replicate PCR totaled around 200 ng DNA, roughly 30,000 T cell genomes. TCRdb's table, derived via immunoSEQ multiplex PCR, lists solely in-frame clones and lacks some. The sample holds fewer than 1.6 million clones, roughly 98.5% seen once. This CDR3 has 14 residues. Germline loops: CDR1 SGHVS, CDR2 FQNEAQ. Deletions cut 0 bases from V and 4 bases from J, with 9 bases between. The sample belongs to a study of shared clonotypes between healthy human individuals. The chain couples TRBV7-8 to TRBJ1-2; no clear D. The specimen was naive CD4+ T cells sorted from blood. Specified subset: CD45RA+ positively selected. This receptor was identified in a man aged 25-45 years in good health. CDR3 DNA sequence: TGTGCCAGCAGCTTAGCGCATAATCTCTATGGCTACACCTTC. Its translation: CASSLAHNLYGYTF.